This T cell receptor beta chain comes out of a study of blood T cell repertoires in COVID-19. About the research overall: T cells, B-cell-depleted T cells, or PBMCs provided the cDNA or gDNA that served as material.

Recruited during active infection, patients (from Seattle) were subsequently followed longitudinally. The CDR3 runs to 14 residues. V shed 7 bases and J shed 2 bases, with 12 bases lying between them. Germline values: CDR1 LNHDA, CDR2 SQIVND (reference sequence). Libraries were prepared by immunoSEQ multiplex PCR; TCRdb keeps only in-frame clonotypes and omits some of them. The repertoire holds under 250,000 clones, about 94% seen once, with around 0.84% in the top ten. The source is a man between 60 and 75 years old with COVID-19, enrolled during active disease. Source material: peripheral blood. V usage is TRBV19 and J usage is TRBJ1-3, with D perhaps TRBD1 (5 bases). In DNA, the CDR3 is TGTGCCAGTACCCGGGGAGGGGCTGGAAACACCATATATTTT. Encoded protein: CASTRGGAGNTIYF.